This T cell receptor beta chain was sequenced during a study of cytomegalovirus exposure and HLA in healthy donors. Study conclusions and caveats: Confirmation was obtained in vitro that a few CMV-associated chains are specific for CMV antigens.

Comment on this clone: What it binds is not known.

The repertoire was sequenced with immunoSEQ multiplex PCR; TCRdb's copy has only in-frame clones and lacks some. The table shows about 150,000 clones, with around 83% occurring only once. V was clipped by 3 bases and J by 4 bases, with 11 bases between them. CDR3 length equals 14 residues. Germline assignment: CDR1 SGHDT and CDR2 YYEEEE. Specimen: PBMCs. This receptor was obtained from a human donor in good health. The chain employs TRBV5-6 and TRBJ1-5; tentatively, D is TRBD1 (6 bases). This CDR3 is CASSWGHRNQPQHF. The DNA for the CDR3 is TGTGCCAGCAGCTGGGGACACAGAAATCAGCCCCAGCATTTT.